This paragraph covers one T cell receptor (beta chain) sequence. These data originate in a study of T cells expressing NK-cell markers. The length of the CDR3 is 14 residues. TCRdb re-called the 5' RACE reads; every CDR3 protein appears as one record, without DNA. The data include some 150,000 distinct CDR3 sequences; the top ten clones carry 9.5% to 15%. The chain joins TRBV12-3 or TRBV12-4 to TRBJ2-1; TCRdb lists TRBD2, though no DNA is available to test this call. Input material: blood T cells: a sorted CD56 or NKG2C T cell subset, CD4+ or CD8+ T cells, or bulk PBMC T cells (not recorded which). The sequence was collected from a man younger than 35 in good health. The CDR3 protein is CASSRISGRGEQFF.